This T cell receptor (beta chain) was sequenced in a study of CD8+ T cells in alopecia areata. As for the study in general: Percent of scalp involved defined treated patients' severity scores. Study-wide results and caveats: Especially in alopecia totalis/universalis, lesional scalp showed greater clonality than normal scalp did. There were many expanded lesional clones persisting in scalp and blood during tofacitinib.

RNA was extracted and reverse transcribed into cDNA as the sequencing template. Measured with immunoSEQ multiplex PCR; TCRdb has only the in-frame clones, and not every one. The data contain roughly 140,000 clones, roughly four fifths of them singletons. Described treatment: oral pan-JAK inhibitor, 5-10 mg twice daily. Regarding this clone: The antigen is undetermined.

The CDR3 consists of 12 residues. CDR1 and CDR2 (germline): SEHNR, FQNEAQ (reference sequence). Trimming pared 4 bases from V and 3 bases from J, leaving 7 bases between. This rearrangement joins TRBV7-9 to TRBJ2-7; D is unresolved. This TCR came from a human donor with alopecia areata. The sample was CD8+ T cells sorted from blood, taken at week 4, from a patient treated with tofacitinib. CDR3 residues: CASSSVHYEQYF. Here the CDR3 DNA reads TGTGCCAGCAGCTCTGTTCACTACGAGCAGTACTTC.